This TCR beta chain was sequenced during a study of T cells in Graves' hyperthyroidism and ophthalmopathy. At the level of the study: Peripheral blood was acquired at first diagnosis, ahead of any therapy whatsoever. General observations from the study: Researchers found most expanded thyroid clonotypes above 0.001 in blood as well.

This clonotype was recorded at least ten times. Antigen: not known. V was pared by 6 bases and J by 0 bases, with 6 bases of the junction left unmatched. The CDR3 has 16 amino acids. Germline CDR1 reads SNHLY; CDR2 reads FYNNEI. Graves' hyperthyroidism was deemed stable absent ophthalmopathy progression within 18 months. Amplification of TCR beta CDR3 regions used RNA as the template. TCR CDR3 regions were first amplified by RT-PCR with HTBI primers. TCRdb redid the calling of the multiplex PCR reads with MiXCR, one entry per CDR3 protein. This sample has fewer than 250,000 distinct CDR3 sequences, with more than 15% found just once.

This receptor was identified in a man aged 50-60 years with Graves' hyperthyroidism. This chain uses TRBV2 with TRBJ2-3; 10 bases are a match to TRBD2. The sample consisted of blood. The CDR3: CASRTGTSESTDTQYF. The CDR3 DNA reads TGTGCCAGCAGAACCGGGACTAGCGAAAGCACAGATACGCAGTATTTT.